The 10 T cell receptor beta chains below all came from one sample that was sequenced in a study of blood T cell repertoires in COVID-19. The table came from immunoSEQ multiplex PCR; TCRdb's copy has only in-frame clones and leaves some out. The sample includes some 220,000 clones, about three quarters of them seen just once. Sample: peripheral blood. The receptors come from a woman aged 70-85 years with acute or convalescent COVID-19.

The rearrangement links TRBV19 to TRBJ2-2; D possibly corresponds to TRBD2 (6 bases). From germline, CDR1 is LNHDA and CDR2 SQIVND (reference sequence). The CDR3 totals 17 residues. Trimming left V 3 bases short and J 3 bases short, with 17 bases between. The CDR3 loop reads CASSIGGAFSDTGELFF. In DNA, the CDR3 is TGTGCCAGTAGTATTGGCGGGGCCTTTTCGGACACCGGGGAGCTGTTTTTT.

As for this clone: The same CDR3 is also encoded by other DNA sequences in this sample. This chain links TRBV24-1 with TRBJ2-5, with 7 positions matching TRBD2. The V gene end was trimmed by 0 bases and the J gene end by 4 bases; junction bases not matched to a gene: 4. Germline V lookup: CDR1 KGHDR, CDR2 SFDVKD. This CDR3 region has 15 residues. This CDR3 is CATSDLSSGGETQYF. CDR3 nucleotide sequence: TGTGCCACCAGTGATTTGTCTAGCGGTGGAGAGACCCAGTACTTC.

This chain connects TRBV2 to TRBJ2-2, with D tentatively TRBD2 (5 bases). The CDR3 consists of 14 residues. CDR1 SNHLY and CDR2 FYNNEI come from the germline V gene. Trimming removed 5 bases at V and 4 bases at J, with 11 bases between. For the CDR3, the DNA is TGTGCCAGCAGTTTGGCTGCGGGCACCGGGGAGCTGTTTTTT. Protein product: CASSLAAGTGELFF.

This chain uses TRBV28 with TRBJ1-3; D possibly corresponds to TRBD1 (6 bases). Looked up from germline, CDR1 is MDHEN and CDR2 is SYDVKM. Trimming shortened V by 6 bases and J by 0 bases, and 15 bases separated the two germline ends. This CDR3 comprises 16 residues. The chain's CDR3 is CASRYSGANSGNTIYF. CDR3 nucleotide sequence: TGTGCCAGCAGGTACTCAGGGGCCAACTCTGGAAACACCATATATTTT.

The sample holds a few counts of this clone. This chain links TRBV2 with TRBJ1-2; 11 bases align to TRBD1. V gave up 1 base and J gave up 6 bases; unmatched junction bases: 4. Germline V gene data show CDR1 as SNHLY and CDR2 as FYNNEI. There are 15 residues in the CDR3. The CDR3: CASSEGTGGGNGYTF. The CDR3 DNA is TGTGCCAGCAGTGAAGGGACAGGGGGCGGGAATGGCTACACCTTC. Together with reference TRBV2 and TRBJ1-2, the CDR3 gives the full variable domain: EPEVTQTPSHQVTQMGQEVILRCVPISNHLYFYWYRQILGQKVEFLVSFYNNEISEKSEIFDDQFSVERPDGSNFTLKIRSTKLEDSAMYFCASSEGTGGGNGYTFGSGTRLTVV.

This rearrangement joins TRBV6-1 to TRBJ2-7; possibly TRBD2 for D (5 bases). The CDR3 has 13 residues. The V gene's germline CDR1 is MNHNS and CDR2 SASEGT. The ends were cut back, 1 base at V and 6 bases at J, with 10 bases in the middle. The CDR3 DNA is TGTGCCAGCAGTGAAGATCCCGGACTCGAGCAGTACGTC. Translation gives CASSEDPGLEQYV.

The J gene is TRBJ2-4, the V gene TRBV7-2, with 11 bases fitting TRBD1. CDR1 is SGHTA and CDR2 is FQGNSA in the germline V gene. Trimming removed 4 bases from V and 9 bases from J; junction bases left unmatched: 5. CDR3 length: 14 amino acids. The CDR3 sequence is CASSSQGQGAIQYF. DNA for the CDR3: TGTGCCAGCAGCTCTCAAGGACAGGGGGCCATTCAGTACTTC. The full variable domain, rest sourced from reference TRBV7-2 and TRBJ2-4, is GAGVSQSPSNKVTEKGKDVELRCDPISGHTALYWYRQSLGQGLEFLIYFQGNSAPDKSGLPSDRFSAERTGGSVSTLTIQRTQQEDSAVYLCASSSQGQGAIQYFGAGTRLSVL.

This clone appeared a single time. The CDR3 ends on some other residue instead of the conserved phenylalanine or tryptophan, so this is likely a read error. The DNA is left out, because the CDR3 cannot be placed on it with certainty; the CDR3 is given as TCRdb lists it. V is TRBV10-1 and J is TRBJ1-6. Ends included, the CDR3 has 11 residues. Germline V gene data show CDR1 as WNHNN and CDR2 as SYGVQD (reference sequence). The CDR3 sequence: CASSESPHSRE.

This chain connects TRBV7-2 to TRBJ1-5; 7 positions agree with TRBD1. V trimming: 6 bases; J trimming: 2 bases; junction bases outside the gene matches: 7. This CDR3 spans 15 amino acids. The V gene's germline CDR1 is SGHTA and CDR2 FQGNSA. CDR3 DNA: TGTGCCAGCAGTTCAAAAGGGGGCGGCAATCAGCCCCAGCATTTT. This encodes CASSSKGGGNQPQHF.

This clone was observed many times. The J gene is TRBJ1-5, the V gene TRBV10-2; D is undetermined. The CDR3 loop spans 12 amino acids. Trimming took 3 bases from V and 7 from J, leaving 7 bases between them. Germline CDR1 WSHSY, CDR2 SAAADI. CDR3: CASSERGQPQHF. In DNA form, the CDR3 reads TGCGCCAGCAGTGAACGGGGACAGCCCCAGCATTTT.